Shown below are 11 T cell receptor beta chains from a single sample sequenced in a study of T cell responses to AZD1222 COVID-19 vaccine. TCRdb's copy holds only in-frame clones and misses some; the assay was immunoSEQ multiplex PCR. Here the sample spans roughly 50,000 clones, 80% to 90% being singletons. This material consisted of peripheral blood, taken 28 days after the second AZD1222 dose. These receptors were obtained from an adult who received the AZD1222 COVID-19 vaccine.

The J gene is TRBJ2-1, the V gene TRBV14, with TRBD2 matching over 13 bases. This CDR3 contains 17 residues. Germline V gene lookup returns CDR1 SGHDN and CDR2 FVKESK. The junction had 5 bases not matched to a gene; V was cut back by 1 base and J by 5 bases. The CDR3 bases are TGTGCCAGCAGCCAAGGATTACTAGCGGGAGGGCACAATGAGCAGTTCTTC. Protein sequence: CASSQGLLAGGHNEQFF.

The chain is built from TRBV28 and TRBJ1-4; TRBD1 agrees at 7 bases. In germline, CDR1 is MDHEN, CDR2 SYDVKM. The CDR3 consists of 16 residues. The J segment lost 8 bases and the V segment lost 2 bases, leaving 11 bases of the junction unmatched. CDR3 amino acids: CASSLRTGATGEKLFF. For the CDR3, the DNA is TGTGCCAGCAGTTTACGCACAGGGGCAACCGGGGAAAAACTGTTTTTT.

The chain recombines TRBV6-5 with TRBJ2-3; 9 bases align to TRBD2. Germline CDR1 and CDR2: MNHEY and SVGAGI. The CDR3 spans 14 residues. With V trimmed by 6 bases and J by 5 bases, 6 bases remained unmatched. The CDR3 nucleotides read TGTGCCAGCAGCCCGGCACTAGCGGGAGATACGCAGTATTTT. This encodes CASSPALAGDTQYF.

CDR3 coding DNA: TGTGCCAGCAGCCTGTTGAGGGAACCCCCTGACGAGCAGTACTTC. Translated, it gives CASSLLREPPDEQYF. The V and J genes are TRBV4-2 and TRBJ2-7, with a tentative D call TRBD2 (5 bases). Germline CDR1 reads LGHNA; CDR2 reads YNFKEQ. V was pared by 4 bases and J by 5 bases, with 18 bases between. The CDR3 has 15 amino acids.

V and J are TRBV3-1 (or the pseudogene TRBV3-2) and TRBJ2-1; 9 positions agree with TRBD1. The V and J ends lost 1 base and 10 bases, in that order; junction bases with no gene match: 8. This CDR3 is built from 15 residues. Germline loops: CDR1 LGHDT, CDR2 YNNKEL (reference sequence). CDR3 nucleotides: TGTGCCAGCAGCCAAGTAGGGACAGGGTCTGAGGAGCAGTTCTTC. It translates to CASSQVGTGSEEQFF.

V usage is TRBV5-5 and J usage is TRBJ2-3; 9 nucleotides line up with TRBD2. CDR3 length: 16 residues. V gave up 0 bases and J gave up 6 bases; unmatched junction bases: 8. CDR1 and CDR2 (germline): SGHKS, YYEKEE (reference sequence). The DNA of the CDR3 is TGTGCCAGCAGCTTGGCGAGCGGGAGGTCCAGCGATACGCAGTATTTT. As protein: CASSLASGRSSDTQYF.

The rearrangement uses TRBV4-2 and TRBJ2-7; D gene uncertain. V was clipped by 5 bases and J by 4 bases, with 12 bases between them. There are 13 residues in the CDR3. Germline loops: CDR1 LGHNA, CDR2 YNFKEQ. CDR3 coding DNA: TGTGCCAGCAGCAAACCCGGCTCGTACGAGCAGTACTTC. It translates to CASSKPGSYEQYF.

The rearrangement uses TRBV5-8 and TRBJ1-4, with TRBD1 matching over 9 bases. The CDR3 covers 18 residues. From germline, CDR1 is SGHTS and CDR2 YDEGEE. Losses at the gene ends were 4 bases for V and 0 bases for J; bases not matched to a gene: 10. The CDR3 sequence is CASSNHRDRAATNEKLFF. Written as DNA, the CDR3 is TGTGCCAGCAGCAACCACCGGGACAGGGCCGCAACTAATGAAAAACTGTTTTTT.

J is TRBJ1-1 and V is TRBV30; D remains unclear. The V and J ends lost 7 bases and 4 bases respectively, with 22 bases between them. The CDR3 runs to 15 residues. CDR1 and CDR2 from the germline V gene are GTSNPN and SVGIG (reference sequence). For the CDR3, the DNA is TGTGCCTCCTACACGTTAGGCGGTTTCCTCACTGAAGCTTTCTTT. It encodes CASYTLGGFLTEAFF.

This chain uses TRBV12-1 with TRBJ2-2; the D segment call TRBD2 is taken from the table without a DNA check. TRBV12-1 is annotated as a pseudogene. The CDR3 runs to 18 residues. The CDR3 is CASSVEFGTSRGTGELFF. The CDR3 DNA reads as TGTGCCAGCAGTGTCGAATTTGGGACTAGTCGAGGCACCGGGGAGCTGTTTTTT.

Details on this clone: At one end, the junction sequence differs from germline, possibly due to a read error. CDR3 DNA: TGTGCTAGCAGCGTAGGACAGGGCAATGAGCAGTTCTTC. It specifies CASSVGQGNEQFF. J is TRBJ2-1 and V is TRBV7-7, with 8 bases matching TRBD1. Germline-derived CDR1 and CDR2 are SSHAT and FNYEAQ (reference sequence). CDR3 length equals 13 residues.